The rows below give T cell receptor beta chains drawn from one sample of a study of blood T cell repertoires in COVID-19. Method: immunoSEQ multiplex PCR; TCRdb's copy keeps in-frame clones and lacks some. The table shows more than 95,000 clones, with 91% occurring only once. Sequencing was performed on peripheral blood. Source of these receptors: a human donor in a cohort sampled during active COVID-19. CDR3s include the opening cysteine and the closing phenylalanine or tryptophan. The D gene is left open where the match is weak. Clone size is shown for a subset of rows, as once, few, many or a class of expanded clone.

clone_size: .
j_call: TRBJ2-1
v_call: TRBV15
d_call: TRBD2
cdr3_nt: TGTGCCACCAGCAGCAGCCCTAGCGGGAGTTACAATGAGCAGTTCTTC
cdr3_aa: CATSSSPSGSYNEQFF

clone_size: once
j_call: TRBJ1-6
v_call: TRBV6-5
d_call: .
cdr3_nt: TGTGCCAGCAGTTACGAGGGTGGATCACCCCTCCACTTT
cdr3_aa: CASSYEGGSPLHF

clone_size: .
j_call: TRBJ1-1
v_call: TRBV18
d_call: .
cdr3_nt: TGTGCCAGCTCACCCACAGGGCTTTGGACTGAAGCTTTCTTT
cdr3_aa: CASSPTGLWTEAFF

clone_size: .
j_call: TRBJ2-5
v_call: TRBV7-8
d_call: TRBD2
cdr3_nt: TGTGCCAGCAGCCGTCGGGGGGGGCAAGAGACCCAGTACTTC
cdr3_aa: CASSRRGGQETQYF

clone_size: .
j_call: TRBJ2-7
v_call: TRBV6-2/TRBV6-3
d_call: TRBD1
cdr3_nt: TGTGCCAGCAGTTTGGGGACAGGTAATACCTACGAGCAGTACTTC
cdr3_aa: CASSLGTGNTYEQYF

clone_size: .
j_call: TRBJ2-7
v_call: TRBV5-4
d_call: TRBD2
cdr3_nt: TGTGCCAGCAGCTTTGGGACTAGCGGATACTACGAGCAGTACTTC
cdr3_aa: CASSFGTSGYYEQYF

clone_size: .
j_call: TRBJ1-2
v_call: TRBV6-5
d_call: TRBD1
cdr3_nt: TGTGCCAGCAGTTCAGACAGGGTAGGGAACTATGGCTACACCTTC
cdr3_aa: CASSSDRVGNYGYTF

clone_size: .
j_call: TRBJ2-7
v_call: TRBV19
d_call: .
cdr3_nt: TGTGCCAGTAGTATCGGGACAAACTTGCGCTACGAGCAGTACTTC
cdr3_aa: CASSIGTNLRYEQYF

clone_size: .
j_call: TRBJ2-3
v_call: TRBV11-2
d_call: TRBD2
cdr3_nt: TGTGCCAGCAGCTTAGATCCGTGGGAGGGCCCGGGGGCAGATACGCAGTATTTT
cdr3_aa: CASSLDPWEGPGADTQYF

clone_size: .
j_call: TRBJ2-7
v_call: TRBV12-5
d_call: .
cdr3_nt: TGTGCTAGTACCACTCTTACCGCCTACGAGCAGTACTTC
cdr3_aa: CASTTLTAYEQYF

clone_size: .
j_call: TRBJ2-7
v_call: TRBV9
d_call: TRBD1
cdr3_nt: TGTGCCAGCAGCGTCGGACAGGGGTTAGAGTACGAGCAGTACTTC
cdr3_aa: CASSVGQGLEYEQYF

clone_size: .
j_call: TRBJ1-2
v_call: TRBV2
d_call: .
cdr3_nt: TGTGCCAGCAGTCCAACCGGGACACCGCCTAACTATGGCTACACCTTC
cdr3_aa: CASSPTGTPPNYGYTF

clone_size: .
j_call: TRBJ1-2
v_call: TRBV10-3
d_call: .
cdr3_nt: TGTGCCCCCCGTGGACAACCCCAGGATGGCTACACCTTC
cdr3_aa: CAPRGQPQDGYTF

clone_size: .
j_call: TRBJ1-2
v_call: TRBV6-2/TRBV6-3
d_call: TRBD1
cdr3_nt: TGTGCCAGCAGTTTAACCAGGGGGCATGGCTACACCTTC
cdr3_aa: CASSLTRGHGYTF